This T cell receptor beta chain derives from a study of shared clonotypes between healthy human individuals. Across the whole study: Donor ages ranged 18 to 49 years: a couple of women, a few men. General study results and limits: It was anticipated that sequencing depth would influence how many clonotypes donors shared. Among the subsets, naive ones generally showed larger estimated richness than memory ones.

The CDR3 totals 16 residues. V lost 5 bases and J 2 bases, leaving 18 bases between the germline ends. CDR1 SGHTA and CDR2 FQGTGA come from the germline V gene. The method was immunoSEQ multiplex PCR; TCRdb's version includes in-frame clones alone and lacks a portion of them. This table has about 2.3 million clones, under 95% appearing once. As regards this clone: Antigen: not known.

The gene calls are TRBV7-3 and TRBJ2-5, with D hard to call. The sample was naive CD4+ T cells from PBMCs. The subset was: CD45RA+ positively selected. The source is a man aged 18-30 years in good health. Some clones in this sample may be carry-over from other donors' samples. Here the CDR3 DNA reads TGTGCCAGCAGCCCTAAACCCGCCGCAGAACAAGAGACCCAGTACTTC. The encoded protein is CASSPKPAAEQETQYF.